Listed here is a single TCR beta chain. Possible read error: a much larger clone is one base away. This sample was included in a study of neurological immune-mediated disorders. The output of every sequencing run, over 170 million TCR-beta sequences, came from 15-18 subjects. TCRdb itself ran the 5' RACE reads through MiXCR, one entry per CDR3 protein. Altogether more than 45,000 distinct CDR3 sequences are present, about 2.5% being singletons, with the ten largest covering 3%. Germline-derived CDR1 and CDR2 are SEHNR and FQNEAQ (reference sequence). This CDR3 has 11 residues. This clonotype was sampled from a man between 45 and 60 years old with multiple sclerosis. The sequenced sample consisted of PBMCs. V and J are TRBV7-9 and TRBJ1-1, with a tentative D call TRBD1 (6 bases). CDR3 DNA: TGTGACAGCAGTTCCGGGACAGAAGCTTTCTTT. Translated, it gives CDSSSGTEAFF.